These 9 T cell receptor beta chains came from one sample sequenced in a study of shared clonotypes between healthy human individuals. Sequencing was performed with immunoSEQ multiplex PCR; in TCRdb, only in-frame clones are kept and a portion is missing. This sample yields under 600,000 clones, of which about 80% are seen a single time; approximately 13% belongs to the top ten. Specimen: PBMCs. The receptors stem from a woman aged 40-49 years in good health. Some clones in this sample may be carry-over from other donors' samples.

The chain recombines TRBV12-5 with TRBJ2-1; tentatively, D is TRBD1 or TRBD2 (5 bases each). Trimming removed 2 bases from V and 1 base from J, with 12 bases in between. This CDR3 has 16 amino acids. Germline V gene sequence: CDR1 LGHNT, CDR2 FRNRAP. CDR3 in amino acids: CASGLTRDLSYNEQFF. CDR3 nucleotides: TGTGCTAGTGGTTTGACGAGGGACCTTTCCTACAATGAGCAGTTCTTC.

The V call is TRBV5-1, the J call TRBJ1-1; D uncertain. V gave up 0 bases and J gave up 4 bases, with 10 bases separating them. This CDR3 comprises 14 residues. From germline, CDR1 is SGHRS and CDR2 YFSETQ. CDR3 protein: CASSLVRDLTEAFF. The CDR3, as DNA: TGCGCCAGCAGCTTGGTCCGGGATCTCACTGAAGCTTTCTTT.

V and J are TRBV7-2 and TRBJ1-3; 7 bases are a match to TRBD1. Germline CDR1 and CDR2: SGHTA and FQGNSA. The junction had 7 bases not matched to a gene; V was cut back by 8 bases and J by 0 bases. The CDR3 runs 15 residues. CDR3 sequence (DNA): TGTGCCAGCCGAAGAGGACAGGCCTCTGGAAACACCATATATTTT. Translation: CASRRGQASGNTIYF.

This clone was found once. This chain uses TRBV11-2 with TRBJ2-1, with 13 bases matching TRBD2. V lost 5 bases to trimming and J lost 4 bases; unmatched junction nucleotides: 2. Per the germline V gene, CDR1 is SGHAT and CDR2 is FQNNGV. The CDR3 spans 15 residues. This chain's CDR3 is CASSRTSGGYNEQFF. The CDR3 region has the DNA TGTGCCAGCAGCAGGACTAGCGGGGGATACAATGAGCAGTTCTTC.

The V and J genes are TRBV15 and TRBJ2-3; D possibly corresponds to TRBD1 (6 bases). The V and J ends lost 2 bases and 9 bases respectively, with 15 bases between them. The CDR3 is 14 residues long. Looked up from germline, CDR1 is LNHNV and CDR2 is YYDKDF (reference sequence). The CDR3 loop reads CATSRQGIFNTQYF. For the CDR3, the DNA is TGTGCCACCAGCAGACAGGGGATATTCAACACGCAGTATTTT.

J is TRBJ1-1 and V is TRBV18, with TRBD1 as a possible D gene (5 bases). V lost 0 bases and J 8 bases, leaving 10 bases between the germline ends. The CDR3 covers 13 residues. The V gene's germline CDR1 is KGHSH and CDR2 LQKENI. The CDR3 loop reads CASSPPGLDEAFF. The DNA of the CDR3 is TGTGCCAGCTCACCACCGGGACTTGACGAAGCTTTCTTT.

This clone was recorded a few times. J is TRBJ1-2 and V is TRBV30; a weak D match, TRBD1 (5 bases). Germline loops: CDR1 GTSNPN, CDR2 SVGIG (reference sequence). V shed 5 bases and J shed 8 bases, with 21 bases lying between them. The CDR3 covers 14 residues. The CDR3 DNA is TGTGCCTGGGCCCCCCAGGCAGGGAGGTTCGGCTACACCTTC. Amino acids: CAWAPQAGRFGYTF.

Here the CDR3 reads CASSPRLPTNTGELFF. The CDR3 bases are TGTGCCAGCAGCCCCAGACTCCCGACCAACACCGGGGAGCTGTTTTTT. The genes are TRBV4-2 and TRBJ2-2; D gene ambiguous. From germline, CDR1 is LGHNA and CDR2 YNFKEQ. Trimming pared 4 bases from V and 2 bases from J, leaving 14 bases between. The CDR3 spans 16 residues.

The chain is built from TRBV9 and TRBJ1-6; 7 bases agree with TRBD1. The CDR3 runs to 15 residues. Per the germline V gene, CDR1 is SGDLS and CDR2 is YYNGEE. Trimming removed 4 bases from V and 4 bases from J; junction bases left unmatched: 5. CDR3 nucleotides: TGTGCCAGCAGCCCTTGGACAGGTTATAATTCACCCCTCCACTTT. The encoded protein is CASSPWTGYNSPLHF.